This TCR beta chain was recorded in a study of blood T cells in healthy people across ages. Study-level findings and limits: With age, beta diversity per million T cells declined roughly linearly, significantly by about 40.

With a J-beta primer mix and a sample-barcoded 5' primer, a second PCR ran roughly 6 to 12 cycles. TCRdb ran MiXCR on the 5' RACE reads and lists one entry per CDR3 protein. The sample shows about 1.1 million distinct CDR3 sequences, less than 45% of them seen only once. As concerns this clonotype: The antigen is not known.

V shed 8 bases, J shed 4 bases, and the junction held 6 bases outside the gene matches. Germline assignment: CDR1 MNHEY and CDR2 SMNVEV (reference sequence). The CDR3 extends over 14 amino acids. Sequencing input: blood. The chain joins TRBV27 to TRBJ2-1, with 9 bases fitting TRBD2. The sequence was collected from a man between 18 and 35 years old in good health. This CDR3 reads CASALAGLYNEQFF. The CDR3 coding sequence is TGTGCCAGCGCGCTAGCGGGGCTATACAATGAGCAGTTCTTC.